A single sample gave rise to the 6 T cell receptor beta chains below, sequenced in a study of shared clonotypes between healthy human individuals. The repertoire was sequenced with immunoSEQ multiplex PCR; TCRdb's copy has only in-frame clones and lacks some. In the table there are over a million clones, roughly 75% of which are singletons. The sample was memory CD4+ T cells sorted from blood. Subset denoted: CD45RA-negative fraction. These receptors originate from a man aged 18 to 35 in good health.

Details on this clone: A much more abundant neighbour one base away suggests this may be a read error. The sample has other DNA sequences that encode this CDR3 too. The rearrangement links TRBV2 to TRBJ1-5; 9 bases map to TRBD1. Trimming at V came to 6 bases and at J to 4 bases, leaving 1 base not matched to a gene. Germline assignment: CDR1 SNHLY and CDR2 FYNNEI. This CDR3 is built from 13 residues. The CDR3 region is CASRGTGNQPQHF. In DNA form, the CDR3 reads TGTGCCAGCAGGGGGACAGGGAATCAGCCCCAGCATTTT.

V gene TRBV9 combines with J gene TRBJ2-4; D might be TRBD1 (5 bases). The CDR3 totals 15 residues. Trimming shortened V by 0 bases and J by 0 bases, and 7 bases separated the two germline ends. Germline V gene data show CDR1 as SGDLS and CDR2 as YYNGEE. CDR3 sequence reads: CASSVEGLAKNIQYF. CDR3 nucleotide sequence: TGTGCCAGCAGCGTAGAGGGGTTAGCCAAAAACATTCAGTACTTC.

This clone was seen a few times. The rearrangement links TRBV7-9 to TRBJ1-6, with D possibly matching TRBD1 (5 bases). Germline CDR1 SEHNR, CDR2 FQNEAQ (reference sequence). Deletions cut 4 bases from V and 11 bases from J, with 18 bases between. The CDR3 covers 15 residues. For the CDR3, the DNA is TGTGCCAGCAGCTCTGGGGCCTTCCCTTCGCCACCCCTCCACTTT. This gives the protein CASSSGAFPSPPLHF.

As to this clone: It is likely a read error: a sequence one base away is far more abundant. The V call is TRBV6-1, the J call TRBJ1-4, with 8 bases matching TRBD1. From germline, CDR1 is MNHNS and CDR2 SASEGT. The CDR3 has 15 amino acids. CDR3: CVSNIGQGVREKLFF. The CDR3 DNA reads TGTGTCAGCAATATCGGACAGGGAGTACGTGAAAAACTGTTTTTT.

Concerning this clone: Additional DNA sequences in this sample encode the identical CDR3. The CDR3 loop reads CASSLALDEQYF. In nucleotides, the CDR3 is TGTGCCAGCAGCCTCGCCCTAGACGAGCAGTACTTC. The V gene is TRBV7-9, the J gene TRBJ2-7, with D uncertain. Germline CDR1 is SEHNR and CDR2 is FQNEAQ (reference sequence). The CDR3 contains 12 residues. V was pared by 5 bases and J by 5 bases, with 10 bases between.

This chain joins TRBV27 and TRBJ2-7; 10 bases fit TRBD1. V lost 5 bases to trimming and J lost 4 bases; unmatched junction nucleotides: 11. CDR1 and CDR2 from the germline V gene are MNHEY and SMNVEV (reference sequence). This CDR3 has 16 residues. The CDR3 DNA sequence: TGTGCCAGCAGTCTCCTCCTAGACAGGGGGCCATACGAGCAGTACTTC. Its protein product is CASSLLLDRGPYEQYF.